This T cell receptor beta chain was found in a study of blood T cell repertoires in COVID-19. Trimming removed 5 bases from V and 0 bases from J, with 18 bases in between. This CDR3 comprises 17 residues. Per germline, CDR1 MDHEN and CDR2 SYDVKM. Authors' data handling: Estimated nucleated cell counts came from reference gene primer amplification. Sequenced by immunoSEQ multiplex PCR; TCRdb stores in-frame clones only, minus some. D and trimming come from the DNA, and the V and J calls and clone size come from that table. This table holds 250,000 to 300,000 clones, 80% to 90% found once. The sequencing sample was made of PBMCs or T cells enriched from blood (not recorded which). The V and J genes are TRBV28 and TRBJ2-3; D is perhaps TRBD2 (6 bases). The receptor was derived from a young man with acute COVID-19. Written as DNA, the CDR3 is TGTGCCAGCAGTCCCCGGTTAGGAGGGGCTAGCACAGATACGCAGTATTTT. Protein sequence: CASSPRLGGASTDTQYF.